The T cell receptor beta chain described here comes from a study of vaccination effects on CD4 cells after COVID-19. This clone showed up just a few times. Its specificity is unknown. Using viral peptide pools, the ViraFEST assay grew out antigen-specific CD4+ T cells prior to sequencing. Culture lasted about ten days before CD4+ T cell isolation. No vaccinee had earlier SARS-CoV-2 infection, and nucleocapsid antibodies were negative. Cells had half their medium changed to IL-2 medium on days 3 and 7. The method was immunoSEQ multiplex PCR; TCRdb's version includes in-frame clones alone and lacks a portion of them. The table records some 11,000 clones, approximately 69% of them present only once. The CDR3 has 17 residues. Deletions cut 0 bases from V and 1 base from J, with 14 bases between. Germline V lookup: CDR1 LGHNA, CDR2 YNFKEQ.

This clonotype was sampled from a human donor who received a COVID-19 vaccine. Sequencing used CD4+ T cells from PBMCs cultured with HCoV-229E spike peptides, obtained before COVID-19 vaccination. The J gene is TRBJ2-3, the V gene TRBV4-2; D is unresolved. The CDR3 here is CASSQDRTGTGTDTQYF. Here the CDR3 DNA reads TGTGCCAGCAGCCAAGACAGGACGGGTACGGGCACAGATACGCAGTATTTT.